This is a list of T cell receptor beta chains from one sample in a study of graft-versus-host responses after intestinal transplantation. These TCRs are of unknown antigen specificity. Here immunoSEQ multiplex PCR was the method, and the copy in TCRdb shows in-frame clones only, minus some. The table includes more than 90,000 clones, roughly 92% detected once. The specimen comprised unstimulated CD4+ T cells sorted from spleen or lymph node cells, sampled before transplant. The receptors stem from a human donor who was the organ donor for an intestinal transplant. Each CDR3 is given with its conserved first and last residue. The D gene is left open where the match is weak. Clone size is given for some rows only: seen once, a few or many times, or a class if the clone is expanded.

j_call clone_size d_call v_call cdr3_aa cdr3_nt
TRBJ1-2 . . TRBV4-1 CASSQMQANYGYTF TGCGCCAGCAGCCAAATGCAGGCTAACTATGGCTACACCTTC
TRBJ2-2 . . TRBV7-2 CASSLGVLNTGELFF TGTGCCAGCAGCTTAGGGGTCCTGAACACCGGGGAGCTGTTTTTT
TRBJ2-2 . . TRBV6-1 CASSEAGITGELFF TGTGCCAGCAGTGAAGCGGGCATCACCGGGGAGCTGTTTTTT
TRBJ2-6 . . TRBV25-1 CASSVGVSTGANVLTF TGTGCCAGCAGTGTAGGGGTGTCAACTGGGGCCAACGTCCTGACTTTC
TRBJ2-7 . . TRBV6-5 CASRTGLLAYEQYF TGTGCCAGCAGAACCGGGCTGTTGGCCTACGAGCAGTACTTC
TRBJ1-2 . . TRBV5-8 CASSLAYTF TGTGCCAGCAGCTTGGCCTACACCTTC
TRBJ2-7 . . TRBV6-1 CASSDVGTSPYEQYF TGTGCCAGCAGTGATGTAGGGACTTCCCCCTACGAGCAGTACTTC
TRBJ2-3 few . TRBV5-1 CASSDSTDTQYF TGCGCCAGCAGCGACAGCACAGATACGCAGTATTTT
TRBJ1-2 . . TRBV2 CASGVDGYGYTF TGTGCCAGCGGGGTGGACGGCTATGGCTACACCTTC
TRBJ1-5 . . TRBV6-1 CASSVSGQPQHF TGTGCCAGCAGTGTGTCCGGGCAGCCCCAGCATTTT
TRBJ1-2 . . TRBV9 CASSVDPLAGYTF TGTGCCAGCAGCGTCGACCCGTTGGCTGGCTACACCTTC
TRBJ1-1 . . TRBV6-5 CASRAGTNEAFF TGTGCCAGCAGAGCAGGGACGAATGAAGCTTTCTTT
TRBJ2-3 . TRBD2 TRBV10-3 CAISDGLAGGQGKDTQYF TGTGCCATCAGTGATGGACTAGCGGGAGGGCAGGGTAAAGATACGCAGTATTTT
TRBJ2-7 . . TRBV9 CASSVDEGRAQYF TGTGCCAGCAGCGTAGACGAGGGTAGAGCGCAGTACTTC
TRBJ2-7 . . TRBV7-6 CASSHPGREQYF TGTGCCAGCAGCCACCCCGGCCGCGAGCAGTACTTC
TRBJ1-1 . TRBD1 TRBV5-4 CASSSEQGETEAFF TGTGCCAGCAGCTCGGAACAGGGGGAAACTGAAGCTTTCTTT
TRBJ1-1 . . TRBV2 CASGEEGNTEAFF TGTGCCAGCGGGGAGGAGGGAAACACTGAAGCTTTCTTT
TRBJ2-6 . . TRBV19 CASSIGSGANVLTF TGTGCCAGTAGTATAGGGTCGGGGGCCAACGTCCTGACTTTC
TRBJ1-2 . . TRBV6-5 CASRVQATKGGYTF TGTGCCAGCAGAGTACAGGCCACGAAGGGAGGCTACACCTTC
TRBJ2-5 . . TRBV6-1 CASTRGETQYF TGTGCCAGCACCCGGGGAGAGACCCAGTACTTC
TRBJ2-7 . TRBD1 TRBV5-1 CASSLEGQLYEQYF TGCGCCAGCAGCTTGGAGGGACAGCTATACGAGCAGTACTTC
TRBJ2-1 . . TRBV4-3 CASSQAVNEQFF TGCGCCAGCAGCCAAGCTGTGAATGAGCAGTTCTTC
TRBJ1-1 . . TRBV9 CASSVGFGREGTEAFF TGTGCCAGCAGCGTAGGGTTCGGCAGGGAGGGCACTGAAGCTTTCTTT
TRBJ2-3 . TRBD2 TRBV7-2 CASSRAGPSTDTQYF TGTGCCAGCAGCCGAGCGGGACCTAGCACAGATACGCAGTATTTT